This T cell receptor (beta chain) was captured in a study of T cells in Graves' hyperthyroidism and ophthalmopathy. Study outcomes and limitations: The model identified upcoming ophthalmopathy a median approximately 6.4 months ahead of onset.

TCR beta CDR3 region amplification was performed from RNA transcripts. HTBI primers were employed in a first-round RT-PCR of the TCR CDR3. TCRdb called the multiplex PCR reads again in MiXCR, with one record for every CDR3 protein. Of 300,000 to 450,000 distinct CDR3 sequences in the sample, approximately 14% were seen once. The PBMCs had their origin in less than 13 ml of fresh peripheral blood. The CDR3 consists of 14 residues. V gave up 2 bases and J gave up 5 bases, with 12 bases separating them. Germline V CDR1 and CDR2: LGHDT, YNNKEL (reference sequence). This clonotype occurred a few times. The target antigen is unknown.

The V and J genes are TRBV3-1 and TRBJ1-1; D is perhaps TRBD1 (5 bases). This TCR was sampled from a woman aged 18 to 35 with Graves' hyperthyroidism that later progressed to Graves' ophthalmopathy. The sample comprised blood. For the CDR3, the DNA is TGTGCCAGCAGCCAACAATCAGGGATTACTGAAGCTTTCTTT. As protein: CASSQQSGITEAFF.